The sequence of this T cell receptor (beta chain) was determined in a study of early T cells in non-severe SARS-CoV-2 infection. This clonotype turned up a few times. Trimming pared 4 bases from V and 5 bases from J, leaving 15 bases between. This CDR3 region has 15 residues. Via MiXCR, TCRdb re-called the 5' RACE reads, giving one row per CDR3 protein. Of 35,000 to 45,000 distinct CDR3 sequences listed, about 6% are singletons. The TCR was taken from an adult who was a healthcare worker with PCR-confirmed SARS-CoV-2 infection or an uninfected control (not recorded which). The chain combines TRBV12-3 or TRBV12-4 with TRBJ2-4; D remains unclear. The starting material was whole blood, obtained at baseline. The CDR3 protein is CASSSGTRLENIQYF. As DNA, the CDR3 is TGTGCCAGCAGTTCCGGCACACGCCTCGAAAACATTCAGTACTTC.